Each of the 20 T cell receptor beta chains below was sequenced from the same sample in a study of blood T cell repertoires in COVID-19. TCRdb's copy holds only in-frame clones and misses some; the assay was immunoSEQ multiplex PCR. The data hold 68,000 or so clones, with around four fifths observed a single time. Sequenced: peripheral blood. These receptors all come from a woman aged 45-59 years with acute or convalescent COVID-19.

The CDR3 nucleotides are TGTGCCAGCAGTTTGTTGGAGGATCAGCCCCAGCATTTT. It translates to CASSLLEDQPQHF. The chain is built from TRBV12-3 or TRBV12-4 and TRBJ1-5; D gene uncertain. The CDR3 has 13 amino acids. V lost 3 bases and J lost 5, with 8 bases in between.

This chain joins TRBV14 and TRBJ2-3, with a possible D match to TRBD1 (6 bases). CDR3 length: 13 residues. V was cut by 3 bases and J by 5 bases, with 9 bases left in between. Germline lookup yields CDR1 SGHDN and CDR2 FVKESK. CDR3 DNA: TGTGCCAGCAGCCAGGACAGTCTAGATACGCAGTATTTT. It encodes CASSQDSLDTQYF.

J is TRBJ2-1 and V is TRBV7-3; unclear D gene. Germline CDR1 reads SGHTA; CDR2 reads FQGTGA. This CDR3 contains 14 residues. V was pared by 4 bases and J by 0 bases, with 7 bases between. CDR3 nucleotides: TGTGCCAGCAGCTACAGTGGCTCCTACAATGAGCAGTTCTTC. It translates to CASSYSGSYNEQFF.

V and J are TRBV7-3 and TRBJ2-3, with 7 nucleotides matching TRBD1. CDR3 length: 16 residues. V was clipped by 4 bases and J by 4 bases; unmatched bases: 11. Germline-derived CDR1 and CDR2 are SGHTA and FQGTGA. CDR3 nucleotides: TGTGCCAGCAGCTCCGAAGACAGGGCGGGCGCAGATACGCAGTATTTT. Protein product: CASSSEDRAGADTQYF.

This clone was recorded a few times. The chain couples TRBV27 to TRBJ1-2; no clear D. In germline, CDR1 is MNHEY, CDR2 SMNVEV (reference sequence). The CDR3 has 16 residues. V dropped 3 bases and J dropped 7 bases, with 21 bases sitting between them. The CDR3 DNA is TGTGCCAGCAGTTTGGGTAGCGTGCCCGGTACTTTTGGCTACACCTTC. Translation: CASSLGSVPGTFGYTF.

This chain joins TRBV7-2 and TRBJ1-5; D may be TRBD1 (5 bases). The CDR3 runs 15 residues. Per the germline V gene, CDR1 is SGHTA and CDR2 is FQGNSA. V shed 1 base and J shed 1 base, with 8 bases lying between them. The CDR3 sequence is CASSLEGISNQPQHF. As DNA, the CDR3 is TGTGCCAGCAGCTTAGAGGGGATAAGCAATCAGCCCCAGCATTTT.

The chain couples TRBV7-2 to TRBJ2-2; D might be TRBD2 (5 bases). Deletions cut 1 base from V and 4 bases from J, with 10 bases between. This CDR3 has 15 amino acids. Germline CDR1 reads SGHTA; CDR2 reads FQGNSA. CDR3 coding DNA: TGTGCCAGCAGCTTAGGAGGGAGTGGCACCGGGGAGCTGTTTTTT. It translates to CASSLGGSGTGELFF.

This clone was picked up one time. V usage is TRBV6-2 or TRBV6-3 and J usage is TRBJ1-1, with 9 bases lining up with TRBD1. The CDR3 runs to 15 residues. With 0 bases clipped from V and 9 bases from J, the junction kept 8 bases outside the gene matches. Germline V CDR1 and CDR2: MNHEY, SVGEGT. The CDR3 reads CASSYSGTGQSQAFF. As DNA, the CDR3 is TGTGCCAGCAGTTACTCCGGGACAGGGCAATCTCAAGCTTTCTTT.

The rearrangement joins TRBV9 to TRBJ1-1; D possibly corresponds to TRBD1 (6 bases). The CDR3 runs 13 residues. The V and J ends lost 4 bases and 1 base respectively, with 8 bases between them. Germline loops: CDR1 SGDLS, CDR2 YYNGEE. The CDR3 reads CASSLDRNTEAFF. CDR3 DNA sequence: TGTGCCAGCAGCTTGGACAGGAACACTGAAGCTTTCTTT.

In its sample, this clone was seen a few times. The chain combines TRBV27 with TRBJ2-1; 13 nucleotides align to TRBD2. The CDR3 sequence is 17 residues long. The V segment lost 5 bases and the J segment 4 bases; nucleotides outside the gene matches: 8. Germline lookup yields CDR1 MNHEY and CDR2 SMNVEV (reference sequence). The CDR3 region is CASSLRTSGSGYNEQFF. DNA of the CDR3: TGTGCCAGCAGTCTAAGGACTAGCGGGAGTGGGTACAATGAGCAGTTCTTC.

The rearrangement uses TRBV13 and TRBJ1-1; D is ambiguous. The germline gives CDR1 PRHDT, CDR2 FYEKMQ (reference sequence). This CDR3 is 13 amino acids long. Between the trimmed V and J ends, which lost 7 bases and 4 bases, there was a span of 13 bases. CDR3 region: CASMLRSFTEAFF. In nucleotides, the CDR3 is TGTGCCAGCATGCTGCGGTCCTTCACTGAAGCTTTCTTT.

The gene calls are TRBV7-9 and TRBJ2-5; tentative D call: TRBD2 (5 bases). CDR1 and CDR2 (germline): SEHNR, FQNEAQ (reference sequence). V shed 5 bases and J shed 5 bases, with 15 bases lying between them. CDR3 length equals 14 residues. The CDR3 sequence is CASSVSGSAETQYF. In DNA form, the CDR3 reads TGTGCCAGCAGCGTAAGCGGAAGCGCTGAGACCCAGTACTTC.

This clone was detected a few times. V and J are TRBV2 and TRBJ2-7; a possible D gene is TRBD2 (7 bases). With 6 bases removed from V and 4 bases from J, the gap between germline ends came to 13 bases. The CDR3 extends over 13 amino acids. Germline CDR1 is SNHLY and CDR2 is FYNNEI. CDR3 bases: TGTGCCAGCAGCTCGGGGGGCTTTTACGAGCAGTACTTC. Protein: CASSSGGFYEQYF.

V gene TRBV13 combines with J gene TRBJ1-6, with D maybe TRBD1 (5 bases). Germline V CDR1 and CDR2: PRHDT, FYEKMQ (reference sequence). The V end was cut by 0 bases, the J end by 10 bases, with 13 bases between. This CDR3 region has 15 residues. CDR3 DNA: TGTGCCAGCAGCTTAGGGCAGGGAACGAACTCACCCCTCCACTTT. This codes for CASSLGQGTNSPLHF.

This chain links TRBV6-5 with TRBJ1-1; unclear D gene. The CDR3 sequence is 15 residues long. V lost 8 bases to trimming and J lost 2 bases, with 18 bases between them. Germline V gene sequence: CDR1 MNHEY, CDR2 SVGAGI. The CDR3 DNA is TGTGCCAGCCGTATCCTAGAGGACTTAAACACTGAAGCTTTCTTT. Its protein product is CASRILEDLNTEAFF.

This clone was seen once. The rearrangement uses TRBV5-1 and TRBJ2-1, with D perhaps TRBD2 (5 bases). The CDR3 contains 15 residues. The germline V gene encodes CDR1 SGHRS and CDR2 YFSETQ. The V end lost 0 bases, the J end lost 4 bases, and 11 bases lay between the germline ends. The CDR3 DNA sequence: TGCGCCAGCAGCTTGGGGGGAGAGCCTTACAATGAGCAGTTCTTC. Protein: CASSLGGEPYNEQFF.

This clone was counted once. The V call is TRBV3-1 (or the pseudogene TRBV3-2), the J call TRBJ2-1, with a weak D call TRBD2 (6 bases). The V gene lost 3 bases and the J gene lost 6 bases, with 9 bases spanning the gap. Germline CDR1 LGHDT, CDR2 YNNKEL (reference sequence). The CDR3 extends over 13 amino acids. Written as DNA, the CDR3 is TGTGCCAGCAGCCAGAATAGCGGCAATGAGCAGTTCTTC. Protein sequence: CASSQNSGNEQFF.

The V and J genes are TRBV15 and TRBJ1-1; tentative D call: TRBD1 (6 bases). The CDR3 runs to 12 residues. V dropped 8 bases and J dropped 1 base, with 8 bases sitting between them. Germline CDR1 LNHNV, CDR2 YYDKDF (reference sequence). CDR3 bases: TGTGCCACCGTAGGGGGGAACACTGAAGCTTTCTTT. Protein product: CATVGGNTEAFF.

This chain uses TRBV7-6 with TRBJ1-2, with D possibly matching TRBD1 (6 bases). The CDR3 contains 15 residues. V lost 2 bases and J lost 3, with 13 bases in between. CDR1 and CDR2 (germline): SGHVS, FNYEAQ. CDR3 coding DNA: TGTGCCAGCAGCTTATTGGCAGGGGCGGACTATGGCTACACCTTC. Translation: CASSLLAGADYGYTF.

The chain employs TRBV19 and TRBJ1-6, with TRBD1 identical over 9 bases. J gave up 7 bases and V 6 bases, and 13 bases lay outside the gene matches. The CDR3 is 17 residues long. The germline gives CDR1 LNHDA, CDR2 SQIVND (reference sequence). This CDR3 is CASRPTLKDRGNSPLHF. The CDR3 DNA is TGTGCCAGTAGGCCAACTCTTAAGGACAGGGGAAATTCACCCCTCCACTTT.